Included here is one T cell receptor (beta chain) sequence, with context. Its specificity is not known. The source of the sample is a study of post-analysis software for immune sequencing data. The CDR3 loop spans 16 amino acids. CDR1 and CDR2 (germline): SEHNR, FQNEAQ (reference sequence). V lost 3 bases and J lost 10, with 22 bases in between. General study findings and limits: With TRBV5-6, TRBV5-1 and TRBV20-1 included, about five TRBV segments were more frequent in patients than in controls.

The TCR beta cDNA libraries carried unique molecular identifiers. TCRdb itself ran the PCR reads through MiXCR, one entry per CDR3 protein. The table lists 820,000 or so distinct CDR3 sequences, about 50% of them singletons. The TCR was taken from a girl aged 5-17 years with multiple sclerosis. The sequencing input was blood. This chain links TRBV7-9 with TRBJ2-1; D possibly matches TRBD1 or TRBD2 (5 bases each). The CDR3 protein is CASSLFRDALRGEQFF. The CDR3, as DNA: TGTGCCAGCAGCTTGTTCCGGGACGCCCTTCGAGGGGAGCAGTTCTTC. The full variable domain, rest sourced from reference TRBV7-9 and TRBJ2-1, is DTGVSQNPRHKITKRGQNVTFRCDPISEHNRLYWYRQTLGQGPEFLTYFQNEAQLEKSRLLSDRFSAERPKGSFSTLEIQRTEQGDSAMYLCASSLFRDALRGEQFFGPGTRLTVL.